This record concerns one T cell receptor (beta chain) sequence. Per germline, CDR1 MGHRA and CDR2 YSYEKL. With V trimmed by 0 bases and J by 5 bases, 10 bases remained unmatched. CDR3 length: 17 residues. Source study methods: Researchers report that nucleated cell counts were estimated from reference gene primer amplification. Assay: immunoSEQ multiplex PCR; the TCRdb copy retains only in-frame clones and omits some. V and J calls and clone size are given by that table; D and trimming were obtained from the DNA. Among about 230,000 clones listed, approximately 87% were seen once. The data stem from a study of blood T cell repertoires in COVID-19. Whole-study context: Specimens from acute and convalescent COVID-19 originated in the United States, Italy and Spain.

The V call is TRBV4-1, the J call TRBJ2-1; TRBD2 aligns across 7 bases. The sequenced sample was peripheral blood. This sequence originates from a woman aged 70-85 years with active or convalescent COVID-19. The CDR3: CASSQDPSGTDHNEQFF. The CDR3 DNA follows: TGCGCCAGCAGCCAAGATCCGAGCGGGACCGACCACAATGAGCAGTTCTTC.